This entry lists 26 T cell receptor beta chains sequenced from one sample in a study of response to subunit inactivated influenza vaccine. In TCRdb, the RT-PCR reads were re-called with MiXCR into one record per CDR3 protein. The table includes around 150,000 distinct CDR3 sequences, approximately 10% detected once. The sample was non-naive T cells sorted from PBMCs, taken 40 to 50 days after vaccination. The receptor set was obtained from a man aged 45-60 years who received an inactivated influenza vaccine.

The chain recombines TRBV3-1 with TRBJ2-1, with D tentatively TRBD2 (6 bases). Germline assignment: CDR1 LGHDT and CDR2 YNNKEL (reference sequence). V shed 4 bases and J shed 1 base, with 8 bases lying between them. This CDR3 is built from 14 residues. CDR3 nucleotides: TGTGCCAGCAGCCGGGGGGAGTCCTACAATGAGCAGTTCTTC. Protein product: CASSRGESYNEQFF.

Many counts were recorded for this clonotype. The rearrangement uses TRBV18 and TRBJ1-3; TRBD1 is a possible D gene (6 bases). The V end lost 0 bases, the J end lost 2 bases, and 11 bases lay between the germline ends. The CDR3 length is 16 residues. Per the germline V gene, CDR1 is KGHSH and CDR2 is LQKENI. CDR3: CASSPPSYRAGNTIYF. In DNA, the CDR3 is TGTGCCAGCTCACCACCGAGTTACAGGGCTGGAAACACCATATATTTT. The variable domain in full, with the rest retrieved from reference TRBV18 and TRBJ1-3, is NAGVMQNPRHLVRRRGQEARLRCSPMKGHSHVYWYRQLPEEGLKFMVYLQKENIIDESGMPKERFSAEFPKEGPSILRIQQVVRGDSAAYFCASSPPSYRAGNTIYFGEGSWLTVV.

This clonotype was seen a handful of times. The chain has TRBV5-6 and TRBJ1-2, with no clear D. Germline CDR1 is SGHDT and CDR2 is YYEEEE. V lost 4 bases and J 2 bases, leaving 9 bases between the germline ends. The CDR3 totals 13 residues. CDR3 protein: CASSPRWNYGYTF. The CDR3 DNA reads TGTGCCAGCAGCCCTAGGTGGAACTATGGCTACACCTTC.

There are many counts of this clonotype. The V and J genes are TRBV5-1 and TRBJ2-6, with D unclear. In germline, CDR1 is SGHRS, CDR2 YFSETQ. The CDR3 is made up of 15 amino acids. The ends were cut back, 4 bases at V and 0 bases at J, with 8 bases in the middle. CDR3 residues: CASSVTTSGANVLTF. CDR3 DNA sequence: TGCGCCAGCAGCGTTACAACCTCTGGGGCCAACGTCCTGACTTTC.

This clonotype showed up just a few times. The rearrangement links TRBV12-3 or TRBV12-4 to TRBJ2-1, with 9 bases aligning to TRBD2. The CDR3 runs to 18 residues. CDR3 DNA: TGTACCATCAGTTCCCCGGGGCTAGCGGGGCACTCCTACAATGAGCAGTTCTTC. It is translated as CTISSPGLAGHSYNEQFF.

This clonotype showed up just a few times. The chain couples TRBV5-1 to TRBJ1-1; maybe TRBD1 (5 bases). The CDR3 loop spans 14 amino acids. V gave up 0 bases and J gave up 0 bases, with 6 bases separating them. Germline CDR1 reads SGHRS; CDR2 reads YFSETQ. The CDR3, as DNA: TGCGCCAGCAGCTTGGGGACAATGAACACTGAAGCTTTCTTT. Translating it yields CASSLGTMNTEAFF.

This clonotype showed up many times. The rearrangement joins TRBV7-9 to TRBJ2-7; either TRBD1 or TRBD2 may fit D (5 bases each). Germline-derived CDR1 and CDR2 are SEHNR and FQNEAQ (reference sequence). Between the trimmed V and J ends, which lost 5 bases and 2 bases, there was a span of 16 bases. The CDR3 consists of 15 residues. CDR3 in DNA: TGTGCCAGCAGCCCACCGGGACCGCGTGCCTACGAGCAGTACTTC. Amino acids: CASSPPGPRAYEQYF.

This clonotype occurred a few times. CDR3 loop: CASRQNLAGNRRGEQFF. The CDR3 DNA reads as TGCGCCAGCAGACAGAACTTAGCGGGCAACAGGAGGGGGGAGCAGTTCTTC. This rearrangement joins TRBV5-1 to TRBJ2-1; possible D gene TRBD2, 7 bases. The ends were cut back, 5 bases at V and 10 bases at J, with 28 bases in the middle. The CDR3 runs 17 residues. CDR1 is SGHRS, CDR2 YFSETQ, per germline.

This clonotype was detected a few times. The chain links TRBV5-1 to TRBJ1-3; TRBD1 is a possible D gene (5 bases). This CDR3 region has 16 residues. Deletions cut 0 bases from V and 0 bases from J, with 10 bases between. Germline V lookup: CDR1 SGHRS, CDR2 YFSETQ. The CDR3 DNA is TGCGCCAGCAGCTTGGGACAGATTTCCTCTGGAAACACCATATATTTT. Amino acids: CASSLGQISSGNTIYF.

The rearrangement joins TRBV20-1 to TRBJ2-1; D unclear. Germline V gives CDR1 DFQATT, CDR2 SNEGSKA (reference sequence). The CDR3 is made up of 14 amino acids. The ends were cut back, 6 bases at V and 8 bases at J, with 20 bases in the middle. CDR3 nucleotide sequence: TGCAGTGCCCCGGGTCGGCCCGTCCGGTATGAGCAGTTCTTC. Its protein is CSAPGRPVRYEQFF.

J is TRBJ2-5 and V is TRBV5-1, with TRBD2 as a possible D gene (6 bases). Trimming shortened V by 5 bases and J by 4 bases, and 15 bases separated the two germline ends. This CDR3 contains 14 residues. Germline CDR1 SGHRS, CDR2 YFSETQ. The CDR3 spells CASSSGGGGETQYF. CDR3 nucleotides: TGCGCCAGCAGTTCCGGGGGAGGTGGAGAGACCCAGTACTTC.

This clonotype was detected ten times or more. The rearrangement joins TRBV5-1 to TRBJ1-6, with TRBD1 as a possible D gene (5 bases). The CDR3 is 14 residues long. V lost 5 bases and J 3 bases, leaving 9 bases between the germline ends. From germline, CDR1 is SGHRS and CDR2 YFSETQ. The CDR3 DNA reads as TGCGCCAGCAGTGAAGGGGTCTATAATTCACCCCTCCACTTT. It yields the protein CASSEGVYNSPLHF.

The rearrangement uses TRBV20-1 and TRBJ2-5; D is undetermined. Germline CDR1 is DFQATT and CDR2 is SNEGSKA (reference sequence). There are 12 residues in the CDR3. The V and J ends lost 3 bases and 9 bases respectively, with 14 bases between them. CDR3 residues: CSARGDLEAQYF. The CDR3 DNA sequence: TGCAGTGCTAGGGGTGATCTCGAGGCCCAGTACTTC.

This clonotype was found many times. The chain combines TRBV15 with TRBJ2-2; D possibly uses TRBD1 or TRBD2 (6 bases each). This CDR3 spans 14 amino acids. In germline, CDR1 is LNHNV, CDR2 YYDKDF (reference sequence). V lost 2 bases, J lost 5 bases, and 9 bases lay in between. This chain's CDR3 is CATSRRGGTGELFF. CDR3 DNA sequence: TGTGCCACCAGCAGACGAGGGGGGACCGGGGAGCTGTTTTTT.

This rearrangement joins TRBV20-1 to TRBJ2-6; 12 positions match TRBD1. Losses at the gene ends were 4 bases for V and 4 bases for J; bases not matched to a gene: 8. Per germline, CDR1 DFQATT and CDR2 SNEGSKA (reference sequence). This CDR3 comprises 17 residues. CDR3 in amino acids: CSAIRGQGAKGANVLTF. In nucleotides, the CDR3 is TGCAGTGCTATCCGGGGACAGGGGGCGAAGGGGGCCAACGTCCTGACTTTC.

This clonotype was counted ten times or more. The rearrangement joins TRBV12-3 or TRBV12-4 to TRBJ1-5; D is unclear. The CDR3 is 12 residues long. Between the trimmed V and J ends, which lost 5 bases and 8 bases, there was a span of 10 bases. CDR3 loop: CASSPRREPQHF. CDR3 sequence (DNA): TGTGCCAGCAGTCCGCGGAGGGAGCCCCAGCATTTT.

This clonotype was seen a handful of times. The chain has TRBV10-3 and TRBJ2-7; D is possibly TRBD1 or TRBD2 (5 bases each). The germline V gene has CDR1 ENHRY and CDR2 SYGVKD. Trimming removed 3 bases at V and 0 bases at J, with 12 bases between. The CDR3 runs to 15 residues. This CDR3 reads CAISDSGTSSYEQYF. DNA of the CDR3: TGTGCCATCAGTGATTCAGGGACGAGCTCCTACGAGCAGTACTTC.

This clonotype appeared a few times. CDR3 loop: CSAYRRREPQHF. CDR3 sequence (DNA): TGCAGTGCATACCGCCGGCGGGAGCCCCAGCATTTT. The chain uses TRBV20-1 and TRBJ1-5; D is undetermined. CDR3 length: 12 residues. CDR1 DFQATT and CDR2 SNEGSKA come from the germline V gene (reference sequence). Between the trimmed V and J ends, which lost 6 bases and 8 bases, there was a span of 14 bases.

This clonotype was detected ten times or more. The chain carries TRBV10-2 and TRBJ2-7; D is perhaps TRBD2 (6 bases). Germline V gene lookup returns CDR1 WSHSY and CDR2 SAAADI. This CDR3 is built from 15 residues. V was cut by 4 bases and J by 3 bases, with 16 bases left in between. For the CDR3, the DNA is TGCGCCAGCAGTGTGCACGGGGGAGCGGTCTACGAGCAGTACTTC. This encodes CASSVHGGAVYEQYF.

Only a few counts were recorded for this clonotype. The chain carries TRBV15 and TRBJ2-1; 8 bases are shared with TRBD2. Germline V lookup: CDR1 LNHNV, CDR2 YYDKDF (reference sequence). With V trimmed by 4 bases and J by 8 bases, 7 bases remained unmatched. This CDR3 spans 14 amino acids. The CDR3 is CATSKQSGGYEQFF. The CDR3 bases are TGTGCCACCAGCAAACAGAGCGGGGGCTATGAGCAGTTCTTC.

CDR3 coding DNA: TGCGCCACCATACTGGACAGGGTTAGTTACGAGCAGTACTTC. Amino acid sequence: CATILDRVSYEQYF. V gene TRBV10-2 combines with J gene TRBJ2-7; 8 nucleotides line up with TRBD1. Germline V gene lookup returns CDR1 WSHSY and CDR2 SAAADI. CDR3 size: 14 residues. The J segment lost 4 bases and the V segment lost 10 bases, leaving 12 bases of the junction unmatched.

Turning to this clonotype: Its ends do not fully match the called genes, so a read error is possible. The chain carries TRBV27 and TRBJ1-6; no clear D. CDR1 MNHEY and CDR2 SMNVEV come from the germline V gene (reference sequence). The CDR3 covers 15 residues. The CDR3 protein is CASSFTSSYNSPHHF. CDR3 nucleotides: TGTGCCAGCAGTTTCACGAGCTCCTATAATTCACCCCACCACTTT.

The CDR3 protein is CASSPQKGDEQYF. In nucleotides, the CDR3 is TGCGCCAGCAGCCCTCAAAAGGGGGACGAGCAGTACTTC. V gene TRBV4-3 combines with J gene TRBJ2-7; D may be TRBD1 (6 bases). Trimming cost V 4 bases and J 5 bases, with 12 bases left between them. This CDR3 comprises 13 residues. Germline V gives CDR1 LGHNA, CDR2 YSLEER.

The J gene is TRBJ1-3, the V gene TRBV29-1; D is unclear. Trimming shortened V by 7 bases and J by 0 bases, and 10 bases separated the two germline ends. Germline values: CDR1 SQVTM, CDR2 ANQGSEA. The CDR3 has 13 amino acids. CDR3 in amino acids: CSATPSSGNTIYF. The CDR3 DNA is TGCAGCGCCACACCCTCCTCTGGAAACACCATATATTTT.

This clonotype was counted only a few times. DNA for the CDR3: TGTGCCAGCAGTGGCGGACAGTTTGGAGTAGGCTACACCTTC. Protein product: CASSGGQFGVGYTF. J is TRBJ1-2 and V is TRBV9; D perhaps matches TRBD1 (6 bases). The CDR3 sequence is 14 residues long. Trimming left V 5 bases short and J 8 bases short, with 19 bases between. Germline lookup yields CDR1 SGDLS and CDR2 YYNGEE. The full variable domain, completed using reference TRBV9 and TRBJ1-2, is DSGVTQTPKHLITATGQRVTLRCSPRSGDLSVYWYQQSLDQGLQFLIQYYNGEERAKGNILERFSAQQFPDLHSELNLSSLELGDSALYFCASSGGQFGVGYTFGSGTRLTVV.

V gene TRBV9 combines with J gene TRBJ1-1; D unresolved. Germline V lookup: CDR1 SGDLS, CDR2 YYNGEE. The CDR3 is made up of 15 amino acids. Trimming shortened V by 0 bases and J by 1 base, and 10 bases separated the two germline ends. The CDR3 DNA reads TGTGCCAGCAGCGTAGAACCCCACGGGAACACTGAAGCTTTCTTT. Translation gives CASSVEPHGNTEAFF.